The 6 T cell receptor beta chains below come from one sample, sequenced in a study of blood T cells in healthy people across ages. The authors ran a second PCR of about 6 to 11 cycles using a sample-barcoded 5' primer and a J-beta primer mix. TCRdb analysed the 5' RACE reads with MiXCR anew, one entry per CDR3 protein. This sample carries hundreds of thousands of distinct CDR3 sequences, under 45% of them seen once, and the ten largest clones take roughly 19%. Sequencing was done on a sample of blood. These receptors all stem from a man aged 60 to 75 in good health.

The chain carries TRBV30 and TRBJ2-7, with unresolved D. This CDR3 spans 13 amino acids. CDR1 is GTSNPN and CDR2 is SVGIG in the germline V gene (reference sequence). Trimming pared 3 bases from V and 0 bases from J, leaving 9 bases between. The DNA of the CDR3 is TGTGCCTGGAGACGGCCACCCTCCTACGAGCAGTACTTC. Its translation is CAWRRPPSYEQYF.

The chain couples TRBV7-9 to TRBJ1-6; 7 positions agree with TRBD1. This CDR3 comprises 15 residues. From germline, CDR1 is SEHNR and CDR2 FQNEAQ (reference sequence). V shed 3 bases and J 8 bases; nucleotides not matched to a gene: 7. DNA for the CDR3: TGTGCCAGCAGCTTCGGCGACAGGGTTTATTCACCCCTCCACTTT. It translates to CASSFGDRVYSPLHF.

Comments on this clonotype: The limits of the CDR3 on the DNA are not certain, so only TCRdb's listed CDR3 is given. This chain joins TRBV18 and TRBJ2-4; TRBD1, the table's D call, lacks a check against the DNA. A total of 13 residues make up the CDR3, ends included. The V gene's germline CDR1 is KGHSH and CDR2 LQKENI. The CDR3 here is CATRDRYSCEQYF.

This clonotype was detected a few times. The rearrangement uses TRBV20-1 and TRBJ2-3; TRBD1 agrees at 8 bases. The V gene end was trimmed by 7 bases and the J gene end by 4 bases; junction bases not matched to a gene: 10. This CDR3 is 14 amino acids long. Germline V CDR1 and CDR2: DFQATT, SNEGSKA (reference sequence). The CDR3 is CSGPGTGVADTQYF. Written as DNA, the CDR3 is TGCAGTGGGCCAGGGACAGGAGTAGCAGATACGCAGTATTTT.

In its sample, this clonotype was seen a few times. The chain employs TRBV14 and TRBJ2-7, with D maybe TRBD1 (6 bases). From germline, CDR1 is SGHDN and CDR2 FVKESK. With 3 bases removed from V and 3 bases from J, the gap between germline ends came to 9 bases. The CDR3 sequence is 13 residues long. CDR3 amino acids: CASSHGQYYEQYF. CDR3 nucleotides: TGTGCCAGCAGCCACGGACAGTACTACGAGCAGTACTTC.

The V gene is TRBV11-2, the J gene TRBJ1-1; D unclear. This CDR3 contains 13 residues. Trimming shortened V by 2 bases and J by 10 bases, and 14 bases separated the two germline ends. In germline, CDR1 is SGHAT, CDR2 FQNNGV. CDR3 nucleotides: TGTGCCAGCAGCTTAAGGTCATCCTATGGAGCTTTCTTT. It translates to CASSLRSSYGAFF.